This entry is about one T cell receptor (beta chain). Its specificity is unknown. Method: immunoSEQ multiplex PCR; TCRdb's copy keeps in-frame clones and lacks some. This table has around 17,000 clones, roughly 89% appearing once. The entry originates in a study of T cells in localized non-small cell lung cancer. V was shortened by 4 bases and J by 4 bases, with 14 bases between the two germline ends. Germline CDR1 reads SEHNR; CDR2 reads FQNEAQ (reference sequence). CDR3 length equals 15 residues. Overall study results and limits: Appearing in adjacent lung were a median roughly 57 of the top 100 tumor clones. Of the tissues analyzed, uninvolved adjacent lung showed maximal T cell clonality, greater than tumor. Because researchers sequenced only one region of the tumor, heterogeneity is still possible.

This clonotype originated in a woman between 35 and 70 years old with stage III lung adenocarcinoma. This specimen was peripheral blood mononuclear cells, taken before any cancer treatment. The V call is TRBV7-9, the J call TRBJ1-3, with D perhaps TRBD1 (5 bases). The CDR3: CASSSTRVSGNTIYF. The DNA for the CDR3 is TGTGCCAGCAGCTCTACCAGGGTCTCAGGAAACACCATATATTTT. Full variable domain (remainder filled in from reference TRBV7-9 and TRBJ1-3): DTGVSQNPRHKITKRGQNVTFRCDPISEHNRLYWYRQTLGQGPEFLTYFQNEAQLEKSRLLSDRFSAERPKGSFSTLEIQRTEQGDSAMYLCASSSTRVSGNTIYFGEGSWLTVV.